This T cell receptor beta chain appears in the sequencing data of a study of blood T cells in healthy people across ages. The CDR3 sequence is 14 residues long. From germline, CDR1 is DFQATT and CDR2 SNEGSKA (reference sequence). V was clipped by 6 bases and J by 5 bases; unmatched bases: 11. Each donor supplied approximately 10 milliliters of peripheral blood. This clonotype was seen more than once but under ten times. A J-beta primer mix and a sample-barcoded 5' primer were used in a second PCR of about 7 to 12 cycles. TCRdb passed the 5' RACE reads through MiXCR, listing each CDR3 protein once. The sample contains hundreds of thousands of distinct CDR3 sequences, roughly 24% of which appear only once. The sample was also linked to a second study, of T cells of mothers and their children.

This TCR derives from a boy aged 10-17 years in good health. The sample comprised blood. The genes are TRBV20-1 and TRBJ2-5, with TRBD1 identical over 8 bases. The DNA for the CDR3 is TGCAGTGCCAGGGGGCAGGGACCTTACGAGACCCAGTACTTC. This encodes CSARGQGPYETQYF.